This T cell receptor (beta chain) originates from a study of response to subunit inactivated influenza vaccine. Regarding this clonotype: Its specificity is not known.

General study points: Seasonal influenza vaccination, on each occasion, was suggested by the authors to recruit few new T cells.

MiXCR, applied by TCRdb to the RT-PCR reads, yields one record per CDR3 protein. The data hold under 200,000 distinct CDR3 sequences, with 9.5% to 15% observed a single time. These sequences were also reported in another study, on T cells expressing NK-cell markers. From that paper: TCR beta cDNA was made by 5'RACE template switching with UMIs. The authors applied an anti-gamma-delta TCR antibody in several experiments, and it restricted sorting to alpha-beta TCR T cells. In several donors, dominant clonotypes made up about 25-65% of CD3+CD56-NKG2C+ cells. Nothing established the HCMV specificity of expanded NKG2C+ T cell clones.

This sequence was found in a middle-aged man who received an inactivated influenza vaccine. The sample here was CD8+ T cells sorted from PBMCs, taken 11 to 12 days after vaccination.

CDR3: CSVEPWGYGYTF. The CDR3 DNA is TGCAGCGTTGAACCTTGGGGTTATGGCTACACCTTC. The V call is TRBV29-1, the J call TRBJ1-2; D gene uncertain. V shed 2 bases and J shed 5 bases, with 9 bases lying between them. CDR1 is SQVTM, CDR2 ANQGSEA, per germline. The CDR3 extends over 12 amino acids.